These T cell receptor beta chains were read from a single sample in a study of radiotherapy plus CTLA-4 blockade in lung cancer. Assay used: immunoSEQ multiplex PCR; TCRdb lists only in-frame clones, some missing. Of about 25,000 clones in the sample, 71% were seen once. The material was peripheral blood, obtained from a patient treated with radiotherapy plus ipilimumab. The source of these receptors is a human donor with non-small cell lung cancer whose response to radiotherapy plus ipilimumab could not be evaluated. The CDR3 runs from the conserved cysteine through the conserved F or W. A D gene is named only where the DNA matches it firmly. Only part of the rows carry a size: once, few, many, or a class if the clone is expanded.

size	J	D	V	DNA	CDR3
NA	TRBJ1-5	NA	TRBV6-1	TGTGCCAGCAGAAGCGGGGGGCCGGGCAATCAGCCCCAGCATTTT	CASRSGGPGNQPQHF
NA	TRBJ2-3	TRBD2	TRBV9	TGTGCCAGCAGCGTAGGACTAGCGGGACCGGATACGCAGTATTTT	CASSVGLAGPDTQYF
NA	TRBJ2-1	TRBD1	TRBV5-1	TGCGCCAGCAGGTACAGGGGGCCCTCCTACAATGAGCAGTTCTTC	CASRYRGPSYNEQFF
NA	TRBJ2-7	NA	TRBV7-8	TGTGCCAGCACCTCCCTAGCCTACGAGCAGTACTTC	CASTSLAYEQYF
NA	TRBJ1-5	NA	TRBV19	TGTGCCAGTAGCGCGGGTCTTAGCAATCAGCCCCAGCATTTT	CASSAGLSNQPQHF
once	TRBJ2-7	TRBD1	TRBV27	TGTGCCACAGGACAGGGGGGGCCCTACGAGCAGTACTTC	CATGQGGPYEQYF
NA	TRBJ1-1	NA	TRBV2	TGTGCCACCAAAAGAGCCCCTCCAGGGCCCCACACTGAAGCTTTCTTT	CATKRAPPGPHTEAFF
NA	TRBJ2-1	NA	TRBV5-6	TGTGCCAGCAGCTTGGATAGGGGGGGAGCCTACAATGAGCAGTTCTTC	CASSLDRGGAYNEQFF
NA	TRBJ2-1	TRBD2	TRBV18	TGTGCCAGCTCACCACCGGGCGGGAGGGCCGAAGAGCAGTTCTTC	CASSPPGGRAEEQFF
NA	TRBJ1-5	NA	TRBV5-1	TGCGCCAGCAGCTTGGGTGATCGGCAGGGAGGTCAGCCCCAGCATTTT	CASSLGDRQGGQPQHF
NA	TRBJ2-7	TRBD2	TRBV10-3	TGTGCCATCAGTGCGAGCGGGAGTCTCTCCGAGCAGTACTTC	CAISASGSLSEQYF
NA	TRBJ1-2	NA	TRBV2	TGTGCCAGCAGTTTACGCTCGGCAGGGGCGTTATTGGGGTATGGCTACACCTTC	CASSLRSAGALLGYGYTF
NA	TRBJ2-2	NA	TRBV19	TGTGCCAGTAGTGGGGGGGTCAGGGGTACCGGGGAGCTGTTTTTT	CASSGGVRGTGELFF
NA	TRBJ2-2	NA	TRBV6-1	TGTGCCAGCATCACGACTAGAAGCACCGGGGAGCTGTTTTTT	CASITTRSTGELFF
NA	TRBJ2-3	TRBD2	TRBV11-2	TGTGCCAGCAGCTTGACTAGCGGGGCAGATACGCAGTATTTT	CASSLTSGADTQYF
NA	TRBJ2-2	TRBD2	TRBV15	TGTGCCACCAGCAGACGGAAACTAGCGGGATCGAACACCGGGGAGCTGTTTTTT	CATSRRKLAGSNTGELFF
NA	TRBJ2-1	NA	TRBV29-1	TGCAGCGTCCGGGAGTGGTCCTACAATGAGCAGTTCTTC	CSVREWSYNEQFF
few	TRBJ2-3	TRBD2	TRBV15	TGTGCCACCAGCAGGACTAGCGGGAGCACAGATACGCAGTATTTT	CATSRTSGSTDTQYF
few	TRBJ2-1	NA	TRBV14	TGTGCCAGCAGCCAAGGGGGCGGGACCTCCTACAATGAGCAGTTCTTC	CASSQGGGTSYNEQFF
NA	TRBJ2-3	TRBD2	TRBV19	TGTGCCAGTAGTAGTGTAGCGGGACATTCCACAGATACGCAGTATTTT	CASSSVAGHSTDTQYF
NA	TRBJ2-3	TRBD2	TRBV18	TGTGCCAGCTCACCGGGGACTAGCGGTATTCAGGGAGATACGCAGTATTTT	CASSPGTSGIQGDTQYF
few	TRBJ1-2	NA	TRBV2	TGTGCCAGCAGCCCCGTGAAGGGGGACCTTAACTATGGCTACACCTTC	CASSPVKGDLNYGYTF
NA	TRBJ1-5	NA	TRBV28	TGTGCCAGCAGCCCCAGAGGGCCGCAGAATCAGCCCCAGCATTTT	CASSPRGPQNQPQHF
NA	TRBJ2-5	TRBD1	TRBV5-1	TGCGCCAGCAGCTTGGGTGGACAGGGCGCGCAGACCCAGTACTTC	CASSLGGQGAQTQYF
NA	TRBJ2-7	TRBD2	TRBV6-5	TGTGCCAGCAGTTTGTCTAGCGGGAGTCTTTACGAGCAGTACTTC	CASSLSSGSLYEQYF
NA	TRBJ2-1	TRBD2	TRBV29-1	TGCAGCGTTGTTCTAGCTAGCGGGAGTAACAATGAGCAGTTCTTC	CSVVLASGSNNEQFF
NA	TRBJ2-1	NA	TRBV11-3	TGTGCCAGCAGCTTGGGACTGAACAATGAGCAGTTCTTC	CASSLGLNNEQFF
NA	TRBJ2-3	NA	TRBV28	TGTGCCAGCAGTTCGGGTTTCACAGATACGCAGTATTTT	CASSSGFTDTQYF
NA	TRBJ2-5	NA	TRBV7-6	TGTGCCAGCAGCCCGCCCAATGGAGACCAGTACTTC	CASSPPNGDQYF
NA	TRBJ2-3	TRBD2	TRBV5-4	TGTGCCAGCAGCTTACCCCTAGCGGGAGATACGCAGTATTTT	CASSLPLAGDTQYF
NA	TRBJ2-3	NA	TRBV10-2	TGCGCCAGCAGACGCGGGACTAGCACAGATACGCAGTATTTT	CASRRGTSTDTQYF